In its sample, the clone carrying this T cell receptor beta chain was seen a few times. The target antigen is unknown. As to time point: week 35, safety follow-up. Vaccinated patients received 300 ug of mutant IDH1 20-mer peptide per dose, with topical imiquimod. This specimen comes from a study of a mutant IDH1 vaccine in newly diagnosed glioma. There are 14 residues in the CDR3. Germline CDR1 reads SGDLS; CDR2 reads YYNGEE. V shed 5 bases, J shed 5 bases, and the junction held 4 bases outside the gene matches. Some clones are missing from TCRdb's copy, which holds only in-frame ones; the method was immunoSEQ multiplex PCR. The sample records just under 70,000 clones, less than 90% being singletons.

Sequencing was performed on PBMCs, taken from a glioma patient whose treatment included an IDH1 peptide vaccine. The chain has TRBV9 and TRBJ2-2; 9 nucleotides agree with TRBD1. This sequence was found in a man aged 18 to 35 with glioma. The CDR3 here is CASRGTGRTGELFF. CDR3 DNA sequence: TGTGCCAGCAGGGGGACAGGGCGGACCGGGGAGCTGTTTTTT.